This T cell receptor beta chain was identified during a study of blood T cell repertoires in COVID-19. Study context: Sites in the United States, Italy and Spain provided acute and convalescent COVID-19 samples. In each case, the material was cDNA or gDNA derived from T cells, B-cell-depleted T cells, or PBMCs.

J lost 6 bases, V lost 3 bases, and 1 base had no gene match. The CDR3 has 14 amino acids. CDR1 SEHNR and CDR2 FQNEAQ come from the germline V gene (reference sequence). Per the study methods: Reference gene primer amplification yielded estimated nucleated cell counts. Libraries were prepared by immunoSEQ multiplex PCR; TCRdb keeps only in-frame clonotypes and omits some of them. Clone size and V and J calls were adopted from that table, with D and trimming inferred from the DNA. Here the sample spans about 180,000 clones, 82% being singletons. Material: peripheral blood. V gene TRBV7-9 combines with J gene TRBJ2-3; 12 bases align to TRBD2. The clonotype was recovered from a woman aged 70-85 years with acute or convalescent COVID-19. CDR3 DNA sequence: TGTGCCAGCAGCTTTGGGACTAGCGGGGATACGCAGTATTTT. Protein product: CASSFGTSGDTQYF.